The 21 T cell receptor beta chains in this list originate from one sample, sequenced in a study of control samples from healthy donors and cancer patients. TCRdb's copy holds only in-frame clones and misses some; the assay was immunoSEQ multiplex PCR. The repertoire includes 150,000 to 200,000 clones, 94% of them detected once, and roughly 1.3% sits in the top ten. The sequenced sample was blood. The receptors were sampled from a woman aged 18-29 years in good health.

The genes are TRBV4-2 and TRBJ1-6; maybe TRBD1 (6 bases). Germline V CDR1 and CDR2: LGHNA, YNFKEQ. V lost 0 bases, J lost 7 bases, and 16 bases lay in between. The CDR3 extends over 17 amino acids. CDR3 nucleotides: TGTGCCAGCAGCCAAGACGGGGGGCTGGTTCGGAATTCACCCCTCCACTTT. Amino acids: CASSQDGGLVRNSPLHF.

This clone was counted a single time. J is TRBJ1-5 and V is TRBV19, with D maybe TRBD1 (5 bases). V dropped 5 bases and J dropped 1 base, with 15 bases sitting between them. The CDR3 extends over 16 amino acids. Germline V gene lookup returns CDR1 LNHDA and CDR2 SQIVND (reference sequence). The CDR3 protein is CASSAQGPGSNQPQHF. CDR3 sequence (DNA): TGTGCCAGTAGTGCTCAGGGCCCCGGGAGCAATCAGCCCCAGCATTTT.

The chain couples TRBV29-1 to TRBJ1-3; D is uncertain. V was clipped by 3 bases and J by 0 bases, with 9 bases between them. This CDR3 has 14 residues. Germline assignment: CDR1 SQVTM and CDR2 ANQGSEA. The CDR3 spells CSVELALSGNTIYF. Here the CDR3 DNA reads TGCAGCGTTGAGCTGGCCCTCTCTGGAAACACCATATATTTT.

CDR3 loop: CASSPSPGKEQWDETQYF. In DNA form, the CDR3 reads TGTGCCAGCAGCCCGAGCCCAGGAAAGGAGCAATGGGACGAGACCCAGTACTTC. The J gene is TRBJ2-5, the V gene TRBV5-6; D tentatively fits TRBD1 or TRBD2 (5 bases each). The germline V gene encodes CDR1 SGHDT and CDR2 YYEEEE. CDR3 length: 18 residues. Trimming left V 4 bases short and J 5 bases short, with 27 bases between.

The CDR3 region has the DNA TGTGCTAGTGGTTGGGGGGCAGATACGCAGTATTTT. It specifies CASGWGADTQYF. The genes are TRBV12-5 and TRBJ2-3; perhaps TRBD2 as D (6 bases). V was shortened by 4 bases and J by 4 bases, with 6 bases between the two germline ends. There are 12 residues in the CDR3. Germline CDR1 reads LGHNT; CDR2 reads FRNRAP. Based on the CDR3 plus reference TRBV12-5 and TRBJ2-3, the full variable domain is DARVTQTPRHKVTEMGQEVTMRCQPILGHNTVFWYRQTMMQGLELLAYFRNRAPLDDSGMPKDRFSAEMPDATLATLKIQPSEPRDSAVYFCASGWGADTQYFGPGTRLTVL.

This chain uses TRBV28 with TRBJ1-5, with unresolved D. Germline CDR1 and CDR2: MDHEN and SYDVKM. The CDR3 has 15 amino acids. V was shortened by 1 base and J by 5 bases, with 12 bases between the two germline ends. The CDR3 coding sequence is TGTGCCAGCAGTTTATTCTCGGAAGGCTATCAGCCCCAGCATTTT. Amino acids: CASSLFSEGYQPQHF.

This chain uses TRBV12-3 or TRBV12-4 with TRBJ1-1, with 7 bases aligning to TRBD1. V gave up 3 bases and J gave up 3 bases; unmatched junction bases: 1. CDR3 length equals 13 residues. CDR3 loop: CASSFGTDTEAFF. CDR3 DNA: TGTGCCAGCAGTTTCGGGACAGACACTGAAGCTTTCTTT.

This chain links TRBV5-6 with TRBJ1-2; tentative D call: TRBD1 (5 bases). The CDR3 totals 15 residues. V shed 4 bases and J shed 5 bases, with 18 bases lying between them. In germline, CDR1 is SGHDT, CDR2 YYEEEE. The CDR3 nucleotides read TGTGCCAGCAGCCCAAGGGGCAGCCGGATTTATGGCTACACCTTC. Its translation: CASSPRGSRIYGYTF.

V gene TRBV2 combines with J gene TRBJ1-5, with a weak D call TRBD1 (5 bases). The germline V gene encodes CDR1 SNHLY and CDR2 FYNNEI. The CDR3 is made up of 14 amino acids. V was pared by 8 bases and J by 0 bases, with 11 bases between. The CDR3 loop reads CASRQYYSNQPQHF. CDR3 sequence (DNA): TGTGCCAGCCGACAGTACTATAGCAATCAGCCCCAGCATTTT.

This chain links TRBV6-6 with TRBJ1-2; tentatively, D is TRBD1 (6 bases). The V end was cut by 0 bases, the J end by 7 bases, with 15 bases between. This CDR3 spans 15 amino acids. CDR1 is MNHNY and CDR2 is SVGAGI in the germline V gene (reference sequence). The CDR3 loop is CASSYSTVGGGGYTF. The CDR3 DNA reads TGTGCCAGCAGTTACTCGACGGTGGGGGGCGGTGGCTACACCTTC.

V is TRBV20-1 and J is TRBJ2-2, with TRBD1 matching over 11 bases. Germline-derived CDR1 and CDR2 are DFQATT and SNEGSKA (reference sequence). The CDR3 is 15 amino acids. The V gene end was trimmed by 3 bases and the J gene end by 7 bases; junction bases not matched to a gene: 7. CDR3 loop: CSASPGQGDDGELFF. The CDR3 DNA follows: TGCAGTGCTAGTCCGGGACAGGGGGACGACGGGGAGCTGTTTTTT.

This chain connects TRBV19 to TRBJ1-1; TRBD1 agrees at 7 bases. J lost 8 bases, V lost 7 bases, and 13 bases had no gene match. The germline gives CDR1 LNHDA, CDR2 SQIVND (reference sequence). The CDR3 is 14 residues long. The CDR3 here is CASNPPLQGSEAFF. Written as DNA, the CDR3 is TGTGCCAGTAACCCCCCCCTACAGGGGAGCGAAGCTTTCTTT.

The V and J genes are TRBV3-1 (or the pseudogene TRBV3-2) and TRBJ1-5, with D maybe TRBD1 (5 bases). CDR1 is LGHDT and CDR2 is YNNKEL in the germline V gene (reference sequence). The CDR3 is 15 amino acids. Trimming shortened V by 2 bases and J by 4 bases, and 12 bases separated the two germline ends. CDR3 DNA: TGTGCCAGCAGCCAACAAGGGGCGATAAATCAGCCCCAGCATTTT. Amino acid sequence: CASSQQGAINQPQHF.

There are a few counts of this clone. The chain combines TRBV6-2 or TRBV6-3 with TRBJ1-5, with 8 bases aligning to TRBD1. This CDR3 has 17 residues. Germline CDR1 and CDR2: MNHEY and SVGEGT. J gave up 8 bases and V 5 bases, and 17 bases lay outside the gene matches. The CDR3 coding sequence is TGTGCCAGCAGTGAGGTGGTGGCGGGACAGGACTTAAAGCCCCAGCATTTT. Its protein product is CASSEVVAGQDLKPQHF.

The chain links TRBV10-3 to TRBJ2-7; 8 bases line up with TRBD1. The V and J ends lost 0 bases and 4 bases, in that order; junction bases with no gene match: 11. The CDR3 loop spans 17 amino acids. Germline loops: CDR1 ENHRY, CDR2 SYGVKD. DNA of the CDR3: TGTGCCATCAGTGAGTCAATAGTACAGGGGGTAAGGTACGAGCAGTACTTC. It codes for CAISESIVQGVRYEQYF.

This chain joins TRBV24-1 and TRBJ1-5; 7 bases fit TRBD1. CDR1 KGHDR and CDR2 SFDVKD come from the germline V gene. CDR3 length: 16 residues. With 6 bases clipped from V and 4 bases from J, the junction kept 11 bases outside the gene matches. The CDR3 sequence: CATSSTRQGWNQPQHF. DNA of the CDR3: TGTGCCACCAGTAGCACCCGACAGGGATGGAATCAGCCCCAGCATTTT.

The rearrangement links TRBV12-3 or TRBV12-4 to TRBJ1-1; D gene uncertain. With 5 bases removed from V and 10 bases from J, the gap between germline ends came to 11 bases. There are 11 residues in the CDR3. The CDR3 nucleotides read TGTGCCAGCAGTCTCTACCTGCGAGCTTTCTTT. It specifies CASSLYLRAFF.

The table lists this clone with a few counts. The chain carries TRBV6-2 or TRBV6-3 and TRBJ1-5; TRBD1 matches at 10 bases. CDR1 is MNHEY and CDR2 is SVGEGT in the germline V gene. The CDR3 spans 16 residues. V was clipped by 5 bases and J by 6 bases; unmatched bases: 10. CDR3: CASSTDRGRLGQPQHF. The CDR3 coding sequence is TGTGCCAGCAGTACCGACAGGGGGCGCTTGGGTCAGCCCCAGCATTTT.

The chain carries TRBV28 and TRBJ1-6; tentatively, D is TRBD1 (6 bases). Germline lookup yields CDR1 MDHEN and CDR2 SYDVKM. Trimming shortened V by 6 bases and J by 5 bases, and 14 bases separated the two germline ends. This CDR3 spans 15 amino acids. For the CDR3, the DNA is TGTGCCAGCAGCTCCGGACAGCTGAATAATTCACCCCTCCACTTT. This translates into CASSSGQLNNSPLHF.

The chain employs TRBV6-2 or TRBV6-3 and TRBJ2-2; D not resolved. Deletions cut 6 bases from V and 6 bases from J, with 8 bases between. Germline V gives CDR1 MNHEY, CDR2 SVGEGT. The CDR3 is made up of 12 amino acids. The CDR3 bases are TGTGCCAGCAGCCACGGGTCCGGGGAGCTGTTTTTT. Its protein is CASSHGSGELFF.

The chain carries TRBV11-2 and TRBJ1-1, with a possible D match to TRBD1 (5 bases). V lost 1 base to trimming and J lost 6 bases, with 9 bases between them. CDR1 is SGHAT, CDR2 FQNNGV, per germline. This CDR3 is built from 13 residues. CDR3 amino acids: CASSLGGTAEAFF. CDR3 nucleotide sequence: TGTGCCAGCAGCTTAGGCGGGACGGCTGAAGCTTTCTTT.